A single sample is the source of the 15 T cell receptor beta chains below, sequenced in a study of CD8+CD57+ T cells in acquired aplastic anemia. Patients picked for sequencing had shown CD8+CD57+ cell expansion detected by flow cytometry. The use of genomic DNA as template underpinned the TCR beta VDJ and CDR3 profiling. Each CDR3 protein gets one entry after TCRdb re-called the reads with MiXCR. The sample carries roughly 500,000 distinct CDR3 sequences, roughly 34% recorded once. The specimen was sorted CD4+, CD8+, or CD8+CD57+ T cells (not recorded which) from PBMCs. These receptors were obtained from a human donor with aplastic anemia.

This clonotype occurred a few times. The J gene is TRBJ2-7, the V gene TRBV19, with 9 positions matching TRBD1. The trim removed 2 bases at V and 0 bases at J, leaving 2 bases unmatched. This CDR3 comprises 15 residues. Germline-derived CDR1 and CDR2 are LNHDA and SQIVND (reference sequence). CDR3 nucleotides: TGTGCCAGTAGTATAATACAGGGGGCCTCCTACGAGCAGTACTTC. This codes for CASSIIQGASYEQYF.

This chain connects TRBV2 to TRBJ1-1, with D perhaps TRBD1 (6 bases). V gave up 4 bases and J gave up 11 bases, with 11 bases separating them. This CDR3 is 11 amino acids long. Germline V CDR1 and CDR2: SNHLY, FYNNEI. CDR3 in amino acids: CASSGAGEAFF. CDR3 coding DNA: TGTGCCAGCAGTGGGGCAGGGGAGGCTTTCTTT.

The rearrangement links TRBV5-6 to TRBJ2-5; D is uncertain. CDR3 size: 16 residues. The V and J ends lost 0 bases and 2 bases respectively, with 14 bases between them. CDR1 is SGHDT, CDR2 YYEEEE, per germline. CDR3 sequence reads: CASSLASFVGQETQYF. CDR3 DNA sequence: TGTGCCAGCAGCTTGGCCTCGTTCGTCGGACAAGAGACCCAGTACTTC.

This clonotype was recorded at least ten times. The rearrangement joins TRBV29-1 to TRBJ1-1, with unresolved D. CDR1 is SQVTM and CDR2 is ANQGSEA in the germline V gene. This CDR3 region has 13 residues. V gave up 4 bases and J gave up 2 bases, with 11 bases separating them. The CDR3 sequence is CSVVGRTNTEAFF. The CDR3 bases are TGCAGCGTTGTCGGCAGGACCAACACTGAAGCTTTCTTT.

This clonotype appeared a few times. The chain is built from TRBV19 and TRBJ2-1; TRBD2 agrees at 11 bases. The CDR3 totals 14 residues. The junction had 5 bases not matched to a gene; V was cut back by 5 bases and J by 8 bases. Germline CDR1 LNHDA, CDR2 SQIVND (reference sequence). CDR3 loop: CASSRTSGSDEQFF. For the CDR3, the DNA is TGTGCCAGTAGTCGGACTAGCGGGTCCGATGAGCAGTTCTTC.

This chain links TRBV29-1 with TRBJ1-2; D gene unclear. The V and J ends lost 4 bases and 5 bases respectively, with 17 bases between them. Germline V gene sequence: CDR1 SQVTM, CDR2 ANQGSEA. The CDR3 runs 14 residues. In DNA form, the CDR3 reads TGCAGCGTTGTGGCGTCCAGGCCCAATTATGGCTACACCTTC. Translation gives CSVVASRPNYGYTF.

The gene calls are TRBV12-5 and TRBJ2-3; 11 bases agree with TRBD2. The J segment lost 6 bases and the V segment lost 7 bases, leaving 21 bases of the junction unmatched. This CDR3 spans 19 amino acids. Germline values: CDR1 LGHNT, CDR2 FRNRAP. This CDR3 reads CASADTLAGGSSFIDTQYF. The DNA for the CDR3 is TGTGCTAGTGCCGATACCCTAGCGGGAGGCTCTTCGTTCATCGATACGCAGTATTTT.

The gene calls are TRBV7-8 and TRBJ1-1; D might be TRBD1 (5 bases). The CDR3 runs 16 residues. Trimming stripped 4 bases from V and 2 bases from J, with 17 bases between. The germline V gene has CDR1 SGHVS and CDR2 FQNEAQ. Here the CDR3 DNA reads TGTGCCAGCAGCTATACAAACGTCCGGGACAACACTGAAGCTTTCTTT. This sequence encodes CASSYTNVRDNTEAFF. Filled out from reference TRBV7-8 and TRBJ1-1, the complete variable domain reads GAGVSQSPRYKVAKRGQDVALRCDPISGHVSLFWYQQALGQGPEFLTYFQNEAQLDKSGLPSDRFFAERPEGSVSTLKIQRTQQEDSAVYLCASSYTNVRDNTEAFFGQGTRLTVV.

Comments on this clonotype: This may come from a read error, since a much larger clone is one base off. The J gene is TRBJ2-3, the V gene TRBV29-1; 8 positions agree with TRBD2. The CDR3 extends over 14 amino acids. Looked up from germline, CDR1 is SQVTM and CDR2 is ANQGSEA. CDR3 sequence reads: CSVKPGLVTGTQYF. The CDR3 DNA follows: TGCAGCGTTAAACCGGGACTAGTCACAGGTACGCAGTATTTT.

This clonotype was observed a few times. CDR3 residues: CASSSVQGLGQETQYF. The CDR3 DNA follows: TGTGCCAGCAGCTCCGTACAGGGTCTAGGCCAAGAGACCCAGTACTTC. The chain combines TRBV7-9 with TRBJ2-5, with TRBD1 as a possible D gene (6 bases). V was shortened by 4 bases and J by 1 base, with 16 bases between the two germline ends. The CDR3 spans 16 residues. Germline CDR1 and CDR2: SEHNR and FQNEAQ (reference sequence). Full variable domain (remainder filled in from reference TRBV7-9 and TRBJ2-5): DTGVSQNPRHKITKRGQNVTFRCDPISEHNRLYWYRQTLGQGPEFLTYFQNEAQLEKSRLLSDRFSAERPKGSFSTLEIQRTEQGDSAMYLCASSSVQGLGQETQYFGPGTRLLVL.

This CDR3 reads CATKVGGYGYTF. CDR3 sequence (DNA): TGTGCCACCAAAGTCGGGGGCTATGGCTACACCTTC. The chain has TRBV24-1 and TRBJ1-2; a weak D match, TRBD1 (5 bases). From germline, CDR1 is KGHDR and CDR2 SFDVKD. CDR3 length equals 12 residues. V lost 8 bases to trimming and J lost 4 bases, with 10 bases between them.

The V and J genes are TRBV4-3 and TRBJ1-2, with TRBD1 as a possible D gene (5 bases). Germline assignment: CDR1 LGHNA and CDR2 YSLEER. With 4 bases removed from V and 4 bases from J, the gap between germline ends came to 13 bases. This CDR3 spans 14 amino acids. DNA for the CDR3: TGCGCCAGCAGCCTGACGACAGAGACCTATGGCTACACCTTC. This translates into CASSLTTETYGYTF.

This clonotype was detected only a few times. The V gene is TRBV11-2, the J gene TRBJ2-7; 11 bases are shared with TRBD2. Germline lookup yields CDR1 SGHAT and CDR2 FQNNGV. J lost 0 bases, V lost 3 bases, and 1 base had no gene match. The CDR3 is 15 residues long. The CDR3 is CASSLGLADSYEQYF. The CDR3 DNA follows: TGTGCCAGCAGCTTGGGACTAGCGGACTCCTACGAGCAGTACTTC.

This chain uses TRBV2 with TRBJ1-2; 8 positions match TRBD1. The V and J ends lost 8 bases and 3 bases, in that order; junction bases with no gene match: 5. The germline V gene has CDR1 SNHLY and CDR2 FYNNEI. This CDR3 is built from 13 residues. CDR3 nucleotide sequence: TGTGCCAGCGGTGGACAGGGCGACTATGGCTACACCTTC. This translates into CASGGQGDYGYTF.

CDR3 protein: CASRGQPYEQYF. In DNA, the CDR3 is TGTGCCAGCAGGGGGCAACCCTACGAGCAGTACTTC. This sequence joins TRBV25-1 and TRBJ2-7; weak D call: TRBD1 (5 bases). The CDR3 is made up of 12 amino acids. Germline CDR1 and CDR2: MGHDK and SYGVNS. With 6 bases removed from V and 2 bases from J, the gap between germline ends came to 8 bases.